The 22 T cell receptor beta chains given below trace back to one sample, sequenced in a study of blood T cell repertoires in COVID-19. The data were produced by immunoSEQ multiplex PCR, yet TCRdb's version contains in-frame clones alone and is incomplete. The sample holds 50,000 to 55,000 clones, around 86% seen once. Sequencing was performed on peripheral blood. The receptors stem from a woman older than 75 with acute or convalescent COVID-19.

The chain recombines TRBV19 with TRBJ1-3; no clear D. V was trimmed by 6 bases and J by 0 bases, leaving 6 bases between them. CDR1 and CDR2 (germline): LNHDA, SQIVND (reference sequence). This CDR3 is 13 amino acids long. CDR3 in DNA: TGTGCCAGTAGAACTTACTCTGGAAACACCATATATTTT. Translating it yields CASRTYSGNTIYF.

This rearrangement joins TRBV3-1 (or the pseudogene TRBV3-2) to TRBJ2-1; TRBD2 aligns across 14 bases. Unmatched junction bases numbered 4, after V lost 4 bases and J lost 8 bases. This CDR3 is 15 amino acids long. Germline loops: CDR1 LGHDT, CDR2 YNNKEL (reference sequence). The chain's CDR3 is CASSPGTSGSHEQFF. As DNA, the CDR3 is TGTGCCAGCAGCCCCGGGACTAGCGGGAGTCATGAGCAGTTCTTC.

A note on this clone: At one boundary the junction diverges from the germline segment, which might be a read error. V and J are TRBV19 and TRBJ1-4; perhaps TRBD1 as D (6 bases). Germline V gives CDR1 LNHDA, CDR2 SQIVND (reference sequence). This CDR3 comprises 12 residues. The CDR3 DNA reads TGTGCCAGCAGTACAGGGTATGAAAAACTGTTTTTT. Protein sequence: CASSTGYEKLFF.

In this sample, this clone turned up once. The chain has TRBV4-1 and TRBJ1-3; TRBD1 aligns across 7 bases. This CDR3 has 16 amino acids. CDR1 is MGHRA, CDR2 YSYEKL, per germline. V was clipped by 3 bases and J by 2 bases; unmatched bases: 7. This chain's CDR3 is CASSHYYDRAGNTIYF. The CDR3 DNA reads TGCGCCAGCAGCCACTATTACGACAGGGCTGGAAACACCATATATTTT.

This chain joins TRBV3-1 (or the pseudogene TRBV3-2) and TRBJ1-6, with no clear D. With 6 bases removed from V and 0 bases from J, the gap between germline ends came to 12 bases. Germline V gene sequence: CDR1 LGHDT, CDR2 YNNKEL (reference sequence). This CDR3 has 16 amino acids. This CDR3 is CASRKTHSSYNSPLHF. The CDR3 DNA sequence: TGTGCCAGCAGAAAGACACATTCCTCCTATAATTCACCCCTCCACTTT.

The chain carries TRBV5-1 and TRBJ2-1; 8 nucleotides match TRBD2. V was clipped by 1 base and J by 7 bases; unmatched bases: 7. CDR3 size: 15 residues. Germline CDR1 reads SGHRS; CDR2 reads YFSETQ. CDR3: CASSLQGGRRNEQFF. CDR3 nucleotides: TGCGCCAGCAGCTTGCAGGGCGGGAGGAGAAATGAGCAGTTCTTC.

The V gene is TRBV5-1, the J gene TRBJ2-7; a possible D gene is TRBD1 (6 bases). This CDR3 spans 13 amino acids. Between the trimmed V and J ends, which lost 5 bases and 6 bases, there was a span of 15 bases. CDR1 and CDR2 from the germline V gene are SGHRS and YFSETQ. In DNA form, the CDR3 reads TGCGCCAGCAGTCCACAGGGTACCAGCGAGCAGTACGTC. Translation gives CASSPQGTSEQYV.

This clone was counted a few times. For the CDR3, the DNA is TGCGCCACCAAACAGACTAGCGGGGGGGCGGGGAGCACAGATACGCAGTATTTT. It encodes CATKQTSGGAGSTDTQYF. The rearrangement links TRBV10-2 to TRBJ2-3, with 14 bases matching TRBD2. The germline V gene has CDR1 WSHSY and CDR2 SAAADI. This CDR3 region has 18 residues. V was clipped by 10 bases and J by 0 bases; unmatched bases: 12.

The chain combines TRBV7-9 with TRBJ1-1, with TRBD1 matching over 8 bases. This CDR3 has 16 amino acids. J was trimmed by 1 base and V by 1 base; bases with no gene match: 5. Germline CDR1 SEHNR, CDR2 FQNEAQ (reference sequence). The CDR3 sequence is CASSLGGTGANTEAFF. For the CDR3, the DNA is TGTGCCAGCAGCTTAGGGGGGACAGGCGCGAACACTGAAGCTTTCTTT.

The rearrangement links TRBV12-3 or TRBV12-4 to TRBJ1-5; no clear D. The CDR3 runs 12 residues. V gave up 7 bases and J gave up 0 bases, with 4 bases separating them. The CDR3 region is CASKYSNQPQHF. In nucleotides, the CDR3 is TGTGCCAGCAAATATAGCAATCAGCCCCAGCATTTT.

The rearrangement links TRBV7-9 to TRBJ1-2; the D gene is possibly TRBD1 (5 bases). Trimming removed 7 bases from V and 4 bases from J, with 22 bases in between. Germline V gene data show CDR1 as SEHNR and CDR2 as FQNEAQ (reference sequence). The CDR3 loop spans 16 amino acids. The chain's CDR3 is CASIDPGLAGSYGYTF. In nucleotides, the CDR3 is TGTGCCAGCATCGACCCTGGGCTGGCAGGGTCCTATGGCTACACCTTC.

As regards this clone: Relative to the germline gene, one junction end is altered; a read error may explain this. The J gene is TRBJ2-3, the V gene TRBV7-7, with TRBD2 matching over 8 bases. CDR1 is SSHAT and CDR2 is FNYEAQ in the germline V gene (reference sequence). The length of the CDR3 is 13 residues. The CDR3 coding sequence is TGTGCTAGCAGTTCTCGGGGGGGCCTTCTGCAGTATTTT. Encoded protein: CASSSRGGLLQYF.

This clone was seen once. This chain links TRBV29-1 with TRBJ2-4; D possibly corresponds to TRBD1 (5 bases). The CDR3 is made up of 13 amino acids. V lost 7 bases to trimming and J lost 0 bases, with 10 bases between them. In germline, CDR1 is SQVTM, CDR2 ANQGSEA. The CDR3 sequence is CSGMTVAKNIQYF. The CDR3 nucleotides read TGCAGCGGCATGACAGTAGCCAAAAACATTCAGTACTTC.

This chain connects TRBV19 to TRBJ1-2; D not resolved. V dropped 2 bases and J dropped 5 bases, with 15 bases sitting between them. Germline assignment: CDR1 LNHDA and CDR2 SQIVND (reference sequence). The CDR3 length is 15 residues. CDR3 bases: TGTGCCAGTAGTATAATTGGGCACGCCCGATATGGCTACACCTTC. Its protein is CASSIIGHARYGYTF.

This clone was observed a single time. The chain carries TRBV3-1 (or the pseudogene TRBV3-2) and TRBJ2-5; the match to TRBD1 covers 7 bases. This CDR3 has 16 residues. Germline values: CDR1 LGHDT, CDR2 YNNKEL (reference sequence). V gave up 1 base and J gave up 4 bases; unmatched junction bases: 9. Here the CDR3 DNA reads TGTGCCAGCAGCCAAGGATACAGGGGCCTGGGAGAGACCCAGTACTTC. Translated, it gives CASSQGYRGLGETQYF.

The chain employs TRBV6-6 and TRBJ2-1; 9 nucleotides match TRBD2. The length of the CDR3 is 16 residues. J gave up 0 bases and V 2 bases, and 2 bases lay outside the gene matches. The germline V gene has CDR1 MNHNY and CDR2 SVGAGI (reference sequence). Written as DNA, the CDR3 is TGTGCCAGCAGTTACAATAGCGGGGGCTCCTACAATGAGCAGTTCTTC. It specifies CASSYNSGGSYNEQFF.

The chain joins TRBV19 to TRBJ2-7, with a weak D call TRBD1 (6 bases). Trimming pared 2 bases from V and 3 bases from J, leaving 8 bases between. The CDR3 runs to 13 residues. Looked up from germline, CDR1 is LNHDA and CDR2 is SQIVND (reference sequence). The CDR3 DNA reads TGTGCCAGTAGTATACAGGGGAGCTACGAGCAGTACTTC. It codes for CASSIQGSYEQYF.

The chain combines TRBV12-3 or TRBV12-4 with TRBJ2-1; D ambiguous. The CDR3 spans 12 residues. The ends were cut back, 5 bases at V and 15 bases at J, with 17 bases in the middle. The CDR3 spells CASSKGVPRLFF. Here the CDR3 DNA reads TGTGCCAGCAGTAAAGGAGTGCCTCGGCTGTTCTTC.

The genes are TRBV28 and TRBJ2-2, with TRBD2 as a possible D gene (7 bases). The length of the CDR3 is 14 residues. Per germline, CDR1 MDHEN and CDR2 SYDVKM. Trimming cost V 6 bases and J 3 bases, with 11 bases left between them. The CDR3 coding sequence is TGTGCCAGCAGGGGGGGGCAATACACCGGGGAGCTGTTTTTT. Its protein product is CASRGGQYTGELFF.

The J gene is TRBJ2-1, the V gene TRBV7-2, with D perhaps matching TRBD1 (7 bases). The germline V gene has CDR1 SGHTA and CDR2 FQGNSA. The CDR3 consists of 13 residues. The ends were cut back, 8 bases at V and 7 bases at J, with 15 bases in the middle. CDR3 residues: CASLRQGGNEQFF. Here the CDR3 DNA reads TGTGCCAGCCTCCGACAGGGAGGAAATGAGCAGTTCTTC.

The J gene is TRBJ2-1, the V gene TRBV7-9; 11 nucleotides agree with TRBD2. Germline assignment: CDR1 SEHNR and CDR2 FQNEAQ (reference sequence). V dropped 5 bases and J dropped 6; count of bases not matched to a gene: 3. This CDR3 has 14 amino acids. CDR3 amino acids: CASSLGLAGNEQFF. Here the CDR3 DNA reads TGTGCCAGCAGCCTAGGACTAGCGGGCAATGAGCAGTTCTTC.

The rearrangement links TRBV16 to TRBJ1-5; perhaps TRBD1 as D (6 bases). The CDR3 spans 14 residues. Trimming pared 4 bases from V and 6 bases from J, leaving 13 bases between. Looked up from germline, CDR1 is KGHSY and CDR2 is FQNENV. CDR3 DNA: TGTGCCAGCAGCCGAGGGGGGGGAGGTCAGCCCCAGCATTTT. Residues: CASSRGGGGQPQHF.